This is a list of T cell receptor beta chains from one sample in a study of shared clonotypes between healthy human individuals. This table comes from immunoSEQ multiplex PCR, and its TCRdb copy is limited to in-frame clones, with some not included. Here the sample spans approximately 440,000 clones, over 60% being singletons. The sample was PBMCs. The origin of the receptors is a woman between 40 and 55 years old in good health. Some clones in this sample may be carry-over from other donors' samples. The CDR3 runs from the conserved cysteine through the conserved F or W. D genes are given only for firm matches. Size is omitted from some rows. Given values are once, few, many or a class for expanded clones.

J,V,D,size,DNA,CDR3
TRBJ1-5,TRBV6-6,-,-,TGTGCCAGCAGCCCCGGGGGGGGCAATCAGCCCCAGCATTTT,CASSPGGGNQPQHF
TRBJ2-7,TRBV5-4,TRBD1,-,TGTGCCAGCAGCTTGGTTCCTTTGGACAGGGACAACGAGCAGTACTTC,CASSLVPLDRDNEQYF
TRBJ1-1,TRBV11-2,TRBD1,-,TGTGCCAGCAGCTTAGATGGCAGGGGGCGAGGTACTGAAGCTTTCTTT,CASSLDGRGRGTEAFF
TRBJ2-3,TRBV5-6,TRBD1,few,TGTGCCAGCAGCTTGTCCAGGGGGATTGAGACAGATACGCAGTATTTT,CASSLSRGIETDTQYF
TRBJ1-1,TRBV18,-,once,TGTGCCAGCTCGGGGGGGAACACTGAAGCTTTCTTT,CASSGGNTEAFF
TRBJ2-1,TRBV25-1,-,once,TGTGCCAGCAGGGGGGCATCGACCTACAATGAGCAGTTCTTC,CASRGASTYNEQFF
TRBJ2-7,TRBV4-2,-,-,TGTGCCAGCAGCCAGGACTTAGAATCCTACGAGCAGTACTTC,CASSQDLESYEQYF
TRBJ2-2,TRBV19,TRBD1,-,TGTGCCAGTAGTATGGGACAGGGGACCGGGGAGCTGTTTTTT,CASSMGQGTGELFF
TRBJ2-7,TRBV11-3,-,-,TGTGCCAGCAGCTTAGGGGTCGGGGTAAGGCACGAGCAGTACTTC,CASSLGVGVRHEQYF
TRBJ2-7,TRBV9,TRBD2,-,TGTGCCAGCAGCGTAACCGGGAGGGCCGACGAGCAGTACTTC,CASSVTGRADEQYF
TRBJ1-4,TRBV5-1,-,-,TGCGCCAGCAGCTTGAAGGGACAAGAGAATGAAAAACTGTTTTTT,CASSLKGQENEKLFF
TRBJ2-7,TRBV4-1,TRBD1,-,TGCGCCAGCCGACTGGACAGGGAGGACGACGAGCAGTACTTC,CASRLDREDDEQYF
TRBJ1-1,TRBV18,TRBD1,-,TGTGCCAGCTCACCACCGGACAGGGGGCGTACTGAAGCTTTCTTT,CASSPPDRGRTEAFF
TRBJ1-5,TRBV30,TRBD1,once,TGTGCCTGGAGTCTGGACAGGGTGAGCAATCAGCCCCAGCATTTT,CAWSLDRVSNQPQHF
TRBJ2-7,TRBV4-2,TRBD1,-,TGTGCCAGCAGCCAGAGAACCGGGACAGGGGCAGGGGAGCAGTACTTC,CASSQRTGTGAGEQYF
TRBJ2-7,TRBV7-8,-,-,TGTGCCAGCACCCAGTGGAAGGGCAGCGACTACGAGCAGTACTTC,CASTQWKGSDYEQYF
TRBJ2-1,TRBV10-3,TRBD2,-,TGTGCCATCAGCCCTAGACTAGCTCTCTATGAGCAGTTCTTC,CAISPRLALYEQFF
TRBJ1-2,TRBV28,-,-,TGTGCCAGCGGCAGTTTTAGGTTCTTGGGAAGCTACACCTTC,CASGSFRFLGSYTF
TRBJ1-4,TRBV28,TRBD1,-,TGTGCCAGCAGTTCCTACCAGGGGGCGGGTGAAAAACTGTTTTTT,CASSSYQGAGEKLFF
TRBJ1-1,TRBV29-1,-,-,TGCAGCGTCCGAGAGAACACTGAAGCTTTCTTT,CSVRENTEAFF
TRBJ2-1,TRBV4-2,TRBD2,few,TGTGCCAGCAGCCAAGAGGGGGGGAGAAACTACTACAATGAGCAGTTCTTC,CASSQEGGRNYYNEQFF
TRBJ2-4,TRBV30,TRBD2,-,TGTGCCTGGAGTACGGGGGGGAACATTCAGTACTTC,CAWSTGGNIQYF
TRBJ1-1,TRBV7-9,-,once,TGTGCCAGCAGCCACCCCGGGGAAGGGGATGATTCCGAAGCTTTCTTT,CASSHPGEGDDSEAFF
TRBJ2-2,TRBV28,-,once,TGTGCCAGCACCGTCCACATCCCGAACACCGGGGAGCTGTTTTTT,CASTVHIPNTGELFF
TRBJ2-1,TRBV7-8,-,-,TGTGCCAGCAGCTCATCTCCGAGCTCCTACAATGAGCAGTTCTTC,CASSSSPSSYNEQFF
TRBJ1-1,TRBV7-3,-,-,TGTGCCAGCAGCTTAGAAGGGCGGCATACCTCTGAAGCTTTCTTT,CASSLEGRHTSEAFF
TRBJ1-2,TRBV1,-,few,TGCACCAGCAGCCAAGTGGCACCGGGACACCAAACGTACGGCTACACCTTC,CTSSQVAPGHQTYGYTF